This entry lists 4 T cell receptor beta chains sequenced from one sample in a study of cytomegalovirus exposure and HLA in healthy donors. Assay used: immunoSEQ multiplex PCR; TCRdb lists only in-frame clones, some missing. The profile shows roughly 120,000 clones, around 87% of them singletons. Sequenced: PBMCs. These receptors were taken from a young woman in good health and CMV-seropositive.

This clone appeared a single time. This chain uses TRBV27 with TRBJ2-6; 7 nucleotides align to TRBD1. Germline trimming cut 6 bases from V and 0 bases from J; bases unmatched to any gene: 11. Germline CDR1 and CDR2: MNHEY and SMNVEV (reference sequence). The CDR3 covers 18 residues. The CDR3 region is CASRVPGQLSSGANVLTF. CDR3 nucleotide sequence: TGTGCCAGCAGGGTACCGGGACAGCTATCCTCTGGGGCCAACGTCCTGACTTTC.

This chain links TRBV5-6 with TRBJ1-1; D remains ambiguous. The CDR3 sequence is 14 residues long. Germline V gives CDR1 SGHDT, CDR2 YYEEEE. With 0 bases removed from V and 5 bases from J, the gap between germline ends came to 11 bases. This CDR3 reads CASSLEYSWTEAFF. DNA for the CDR3: TGTGCCAGCAGCTTGGAATACTCGTGGACTGAAGCTTTCTTT.

The chain carries TRBV28 and TRBJ1-5; 9 positions match TRBD1. The CDR3 runs 15 residues. Trimming removed 4 bases from V and 9 bases from J; junction bases left unmatched: 10. Germline CDR1 and CDR2: MDHEN and SYDVKM. The DNA for the CDR3 is TGTGCCAGCAGTTCCCGGGACAGGGCCGTTTGGCCCCAGCATTTT. Encoded protein: CASSSRDRAVWPQHF.

This chain links TRBV7-8 with TRBJ2-5, with 15 nucleotides matching TRBD2. This CDR3 has 17 amino acids. J lost 5 bases, V lost 5 bases, and 9 bases had no gene match. The germline gives CDR1 SGHVS, CDR2 FQNEAQ. CDR3 sequence: CASSNPGLAGGGETQYF. DNA of the CDR3: TGTGCCAGCAGCAACCCGGGACTAGCGGGGGGCGGGGAGACCCAGTACTTC.